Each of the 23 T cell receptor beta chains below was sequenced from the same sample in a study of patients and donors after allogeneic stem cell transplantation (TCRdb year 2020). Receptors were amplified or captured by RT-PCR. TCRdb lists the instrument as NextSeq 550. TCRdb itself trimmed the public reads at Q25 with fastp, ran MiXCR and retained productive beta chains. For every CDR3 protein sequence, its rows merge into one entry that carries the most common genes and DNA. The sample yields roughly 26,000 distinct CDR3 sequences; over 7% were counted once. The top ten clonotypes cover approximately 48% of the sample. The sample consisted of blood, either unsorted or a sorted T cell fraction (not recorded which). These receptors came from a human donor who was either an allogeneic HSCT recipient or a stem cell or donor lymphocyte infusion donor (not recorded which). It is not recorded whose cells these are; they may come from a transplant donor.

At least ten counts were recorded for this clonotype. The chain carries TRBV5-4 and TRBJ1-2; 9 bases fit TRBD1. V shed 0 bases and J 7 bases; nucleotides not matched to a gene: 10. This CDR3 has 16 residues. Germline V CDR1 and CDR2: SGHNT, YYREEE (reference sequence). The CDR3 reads CASSLGQGEQRSGYTF. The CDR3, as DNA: TGTGCCAGCAGCTTGGGACAGGGGGAACAGCGGAGTGGCTACACCTTC. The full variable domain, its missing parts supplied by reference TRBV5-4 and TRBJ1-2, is ETGVTQSPTHLIKTRGQQVTLRCSSQSGHNTVSWYQQALGQGPQFIFQYYREEENGRGNFPPRFSGLQFPNYSSELNVNALELDDSALYLCASSLGQGEQRSGYTFGSGTRLTVV.

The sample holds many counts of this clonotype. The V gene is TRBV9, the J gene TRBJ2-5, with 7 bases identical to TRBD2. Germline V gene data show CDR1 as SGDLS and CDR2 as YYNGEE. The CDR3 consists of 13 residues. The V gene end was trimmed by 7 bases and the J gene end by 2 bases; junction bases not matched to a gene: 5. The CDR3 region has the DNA TGTGCCAGCGGGAGGGAAGGACAAGAGACCCAGTACTTC. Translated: CASGREGQETQYF.

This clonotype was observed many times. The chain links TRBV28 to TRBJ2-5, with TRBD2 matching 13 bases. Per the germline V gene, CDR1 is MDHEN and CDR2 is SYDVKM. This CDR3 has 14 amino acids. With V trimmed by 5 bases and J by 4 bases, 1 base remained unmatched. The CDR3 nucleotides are TGTGCCAGCAGTCGACTAGCGGGAGGAGAGACCCAGTACTTC. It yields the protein CASSRLAGGETQYF.

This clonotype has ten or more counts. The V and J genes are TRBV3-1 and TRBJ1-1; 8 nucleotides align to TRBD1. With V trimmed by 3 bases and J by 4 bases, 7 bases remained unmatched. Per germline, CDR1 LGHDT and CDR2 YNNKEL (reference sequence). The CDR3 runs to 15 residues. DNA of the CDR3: TGTGCCAGCAGCCAGGGTAGCGACAGGGGCACTGAAGCTTTCTTT. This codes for CASSQGSDRGTEAFF.

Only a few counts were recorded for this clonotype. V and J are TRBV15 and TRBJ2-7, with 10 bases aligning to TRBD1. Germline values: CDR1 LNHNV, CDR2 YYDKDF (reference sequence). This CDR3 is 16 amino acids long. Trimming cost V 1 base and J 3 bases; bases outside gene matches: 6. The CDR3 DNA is TGTGCCACCAGCAGAGGGGGACAGGGGACATACTACGAGCAGTACTTC. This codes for CATSRGGQGTYYEQYF.

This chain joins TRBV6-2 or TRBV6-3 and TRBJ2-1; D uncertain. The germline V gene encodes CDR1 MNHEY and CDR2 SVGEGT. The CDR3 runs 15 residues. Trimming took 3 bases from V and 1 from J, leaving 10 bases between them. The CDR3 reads CASSYVLSSYNEQFF. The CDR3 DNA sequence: TGTGCCAGCAGTTATGTGCTATCTTCCTACAATGAGCAGTTCTTC.

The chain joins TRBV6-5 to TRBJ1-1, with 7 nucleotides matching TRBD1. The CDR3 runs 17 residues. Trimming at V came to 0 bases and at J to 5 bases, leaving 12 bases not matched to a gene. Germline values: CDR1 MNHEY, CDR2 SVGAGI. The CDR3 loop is CASSYSYPGGGATEAFF. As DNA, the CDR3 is TGTGCCAGCAGTTACTCATATCCGGGAGGGGGCGCAACTGAAGCTTTCTTT.

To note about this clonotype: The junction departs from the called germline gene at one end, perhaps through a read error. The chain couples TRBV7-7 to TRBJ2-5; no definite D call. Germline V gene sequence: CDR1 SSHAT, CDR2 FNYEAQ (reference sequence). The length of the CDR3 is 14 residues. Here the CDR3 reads CASSLDQNQETQYF. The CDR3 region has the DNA TGTGCTAGCAGCTTAGACCAGAATCAAGAGACCCAGTACTTC.

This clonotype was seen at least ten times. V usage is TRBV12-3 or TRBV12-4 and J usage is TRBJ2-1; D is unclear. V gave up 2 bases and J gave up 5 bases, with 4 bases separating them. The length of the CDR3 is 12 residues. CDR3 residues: CASSLQNNEQFF. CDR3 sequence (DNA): TGTGCCAGCAGTTTACAGAACAATGAGCAGTTCTTC.

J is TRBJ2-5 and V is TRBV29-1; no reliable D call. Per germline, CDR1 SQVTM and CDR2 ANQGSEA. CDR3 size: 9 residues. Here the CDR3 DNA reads TGCAGTCGAGCAGAGACCCAGTACTTC. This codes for CSRAETQYF. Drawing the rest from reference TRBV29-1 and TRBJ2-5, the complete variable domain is SAVISQKPSRDICQRGTSLTIQCQVDSQVTMMFWYRQQPGQSLTLIATANQGSEATYESGFVIDKFPISRPNLTFSTLTVSNMSPEDSSIYLCSRAETQYFGPGTRLLVL.

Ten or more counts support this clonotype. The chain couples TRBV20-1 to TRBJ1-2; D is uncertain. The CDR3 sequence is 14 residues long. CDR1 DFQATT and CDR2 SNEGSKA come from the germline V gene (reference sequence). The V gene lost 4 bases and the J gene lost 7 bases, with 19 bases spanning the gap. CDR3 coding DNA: TGCAGTGCTAAGGTGGACTCCCTCGCCGGTGGCTACACCTTC. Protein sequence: CSAKVDSLAGGYTF.

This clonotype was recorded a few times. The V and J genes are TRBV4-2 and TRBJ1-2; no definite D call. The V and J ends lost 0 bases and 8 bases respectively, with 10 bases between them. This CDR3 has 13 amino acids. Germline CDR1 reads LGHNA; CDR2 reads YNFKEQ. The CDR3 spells CASSQDGVGGYTF. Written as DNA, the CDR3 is TGTGCCAGCAGCCAAGATGGGGTTGGGGGCTACACCTTC.

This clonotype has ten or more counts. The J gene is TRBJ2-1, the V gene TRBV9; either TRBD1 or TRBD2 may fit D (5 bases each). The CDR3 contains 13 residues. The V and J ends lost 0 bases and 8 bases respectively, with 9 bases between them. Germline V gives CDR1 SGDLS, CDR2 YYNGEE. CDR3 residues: CASSVAGRDEQFF. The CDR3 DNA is TGTGCCAGCAGCGTAGCAGGGCGGGATGAGCAGTTCTTC.

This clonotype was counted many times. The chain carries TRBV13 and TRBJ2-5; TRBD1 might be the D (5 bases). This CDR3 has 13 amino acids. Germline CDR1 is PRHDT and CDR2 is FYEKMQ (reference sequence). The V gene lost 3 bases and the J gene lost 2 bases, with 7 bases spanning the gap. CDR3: CASSFGAQETQYF. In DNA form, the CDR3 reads TGTGCCAGCAGCTTTGGGGCTCAAGAGACCCAGTACTTC.

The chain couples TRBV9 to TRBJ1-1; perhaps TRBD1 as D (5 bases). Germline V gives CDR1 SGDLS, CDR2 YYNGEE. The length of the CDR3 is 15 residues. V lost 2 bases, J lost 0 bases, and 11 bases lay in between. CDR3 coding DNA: TGTGCCAGCAGCGTTTTGGGACGTATGAACACTGAAGCTTTCTTT. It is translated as CASSVLGRMNTEAFF. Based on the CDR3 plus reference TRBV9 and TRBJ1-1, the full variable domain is DSGVTQTPKHLITATGQRVTLRCSPRSGDLSVYWYQQSLDQGLQFLIQYYNGEERAKGNILERFSAQQFPDLHSELNLSSLELGDSALYFCASSVLGRMNTEAFFGQGTRLTVV.

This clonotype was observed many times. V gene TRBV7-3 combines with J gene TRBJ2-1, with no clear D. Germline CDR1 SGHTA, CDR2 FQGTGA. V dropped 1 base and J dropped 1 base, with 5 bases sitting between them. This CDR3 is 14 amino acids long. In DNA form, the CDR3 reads TGTGCCAGCAGCTTAAGTATTTCCTACAATGAGCAGTTCTTC. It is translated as CASSLSISYNEQFF.

The CDR3, as DNA: TGTGCCAGCAGCTTAGCGGGACTAGCGGAAGAGACCCAGTACTTC. Amino acids: CASSLAGLAEETQYF. The J gene is TRBJ2-5, the V gene TRBV7-9, with 11 bases that match TRBD2. V gave up 0 bases and J gave up 3 bases; unmatched junction bases: 0. Germline loops: CDR1 SEHNR, CDR2 FQNEAQ (reference sequence). The CDR3 extends over 15 amino acids.

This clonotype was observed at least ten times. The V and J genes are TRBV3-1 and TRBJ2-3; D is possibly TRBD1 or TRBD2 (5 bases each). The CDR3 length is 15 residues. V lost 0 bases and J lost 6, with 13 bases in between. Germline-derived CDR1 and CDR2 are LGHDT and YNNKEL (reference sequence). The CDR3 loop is CASSQEDRDGDTQYF. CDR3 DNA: TGTGCCAGCAGCCAAGAAGATAGGGACGGGGATACGCAGTATTTT.

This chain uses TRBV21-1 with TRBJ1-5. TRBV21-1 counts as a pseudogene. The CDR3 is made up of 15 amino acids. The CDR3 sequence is CASSKESGNNQPQHF. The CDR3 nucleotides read TGTGCCAGCAGCAAAGAGTCGGGGAATAATCAGCCCCAGCATTTT.

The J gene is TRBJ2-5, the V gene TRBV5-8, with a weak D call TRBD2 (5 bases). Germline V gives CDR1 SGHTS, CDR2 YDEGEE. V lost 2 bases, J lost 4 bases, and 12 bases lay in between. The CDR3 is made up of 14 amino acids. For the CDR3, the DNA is TGTGCCAGCAGCTTTTTAGGCGAGGGAGAGACCCAGTACTTC. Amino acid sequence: CASSFLGEGETQYF.

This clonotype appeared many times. The DNA for the CDR3 is TGTGCCAGCAGTTTATCTATCGTAGCGGGAGACTACGAGCAGTACTTC. Its protein product is CASSLSIVAGDYEQYF. The chain is built from TRBV27 and TRBJ2-7; 9 nucleotides agree with TRBD2. There are 16 residues in the CDR3. Trimming at V came to 0 bases and at J to 3 bases, leaving 6 bases not matched to a gene. Germline CDR1 and CDR2: MNHEY and SMNVEV (reference sequence).

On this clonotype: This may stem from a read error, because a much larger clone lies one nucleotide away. The CDR3 loop is CVSSSSPLDSSYGYTF. The CDR3 coding sequence is TGTGTCAGCAGTTCGTCCCCGTTGGACAGTAGCTATGGCTACACCTTC. This chain connects TRBV28 to TRBJ1-2; perhaps TRBD1 as D (6 bases). The CDR3 covers 16 residues. Per the germline V gene, CDR1 is MDHEN and CDR2 is SYDVKM.

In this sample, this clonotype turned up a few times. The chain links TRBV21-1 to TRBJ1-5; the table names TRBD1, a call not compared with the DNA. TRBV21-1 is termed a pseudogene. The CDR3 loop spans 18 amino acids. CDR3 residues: CASSIRTSGRTCNQPQHF. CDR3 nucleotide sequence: TGTGCCAGCAGCATTCGAACCTCAGGGCGAACATGCAATCAGCCCCAGCATTTT.